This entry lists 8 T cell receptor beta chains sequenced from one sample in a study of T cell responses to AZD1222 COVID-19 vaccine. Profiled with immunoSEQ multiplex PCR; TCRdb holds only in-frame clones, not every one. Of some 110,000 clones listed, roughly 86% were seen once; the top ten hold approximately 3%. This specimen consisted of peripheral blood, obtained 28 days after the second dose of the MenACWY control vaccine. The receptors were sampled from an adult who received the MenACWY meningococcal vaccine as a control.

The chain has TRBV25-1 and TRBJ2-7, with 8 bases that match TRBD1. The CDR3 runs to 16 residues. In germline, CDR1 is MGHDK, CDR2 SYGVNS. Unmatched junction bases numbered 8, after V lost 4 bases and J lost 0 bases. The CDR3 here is CASSGGTGRISYEQYF. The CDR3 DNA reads TGTGCCAGCAGTGGCGGGACAGGACGAATCTCCTACGAGCAGTACTTC.

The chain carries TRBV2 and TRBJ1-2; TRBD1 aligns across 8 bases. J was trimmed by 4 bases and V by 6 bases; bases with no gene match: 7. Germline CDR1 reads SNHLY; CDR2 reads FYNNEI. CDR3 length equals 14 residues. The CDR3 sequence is CASRGGTGPYGYTF. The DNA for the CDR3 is TGTGCCAGCAGGGGGGGGACAGGCCCCTATGGCTACACCTTC.

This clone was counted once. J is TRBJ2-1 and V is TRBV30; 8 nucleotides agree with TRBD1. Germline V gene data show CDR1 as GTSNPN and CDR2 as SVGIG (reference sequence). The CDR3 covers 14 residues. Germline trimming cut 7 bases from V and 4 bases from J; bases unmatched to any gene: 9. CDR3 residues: CAFTAGGRYNEQFF. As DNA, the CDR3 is TGTGCCTTTACAGCAGGGGGCAGGTACAATGAGCAGTTCTTC.

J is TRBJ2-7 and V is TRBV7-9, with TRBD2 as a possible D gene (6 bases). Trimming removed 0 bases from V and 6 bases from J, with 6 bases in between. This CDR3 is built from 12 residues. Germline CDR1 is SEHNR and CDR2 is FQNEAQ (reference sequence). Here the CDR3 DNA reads TGTGCCAGCAGCTTAGCCGGGGGCGAGCAGTACTTC. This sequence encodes CASSLAGGEQYF.

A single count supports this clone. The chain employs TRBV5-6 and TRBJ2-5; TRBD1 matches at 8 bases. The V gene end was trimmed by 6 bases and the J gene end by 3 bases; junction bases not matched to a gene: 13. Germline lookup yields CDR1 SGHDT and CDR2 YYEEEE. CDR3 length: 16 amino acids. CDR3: CASIETGTGGEETQYF. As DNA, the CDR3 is TGTGCCAGCATCGAGACAGGGACAGGCGGGGAAGAGACCCAGTACTTC.

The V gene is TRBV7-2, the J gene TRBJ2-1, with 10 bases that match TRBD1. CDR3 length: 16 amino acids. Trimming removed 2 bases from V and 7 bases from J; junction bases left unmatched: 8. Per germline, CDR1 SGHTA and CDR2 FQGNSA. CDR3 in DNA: TGTGCCAGCAGCTTATTGGGACAGGGGCCCCTAAATGAGCAGTTCTTC. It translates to CASSLLGQGPLNEQFF.

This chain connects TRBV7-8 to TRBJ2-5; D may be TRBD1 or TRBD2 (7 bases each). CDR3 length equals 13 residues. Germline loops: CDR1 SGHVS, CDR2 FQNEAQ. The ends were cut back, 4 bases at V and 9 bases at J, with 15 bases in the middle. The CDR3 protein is CASSYGQAGAQYF. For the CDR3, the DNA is TGTGCCAGCAGCTATGGACAGGCGGGAGCCCAGTACTTC.

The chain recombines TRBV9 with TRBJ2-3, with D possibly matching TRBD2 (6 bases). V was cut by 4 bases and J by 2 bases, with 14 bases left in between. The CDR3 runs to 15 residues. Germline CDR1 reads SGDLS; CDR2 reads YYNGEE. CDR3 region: CASSSTGDPTDTQYF. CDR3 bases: TGTGCCAGCAGCTCAACGGGGGACCCCACAGATACGCAGTATTTT.